Only one count was recorded for the clone carrying this T cell receptor (beta chain). Its antigen is still unknown. The sample is drawn from a study of shared clonotypes between healthy human individuals. TCRdb keeps only in-frame clones here, not all; method: immunoSEQ multiplex PCR. The data contain about 2.3 million clones, around 90% of them seen just once; the ten biggest clones take up approximately 0.41%. Points from the study as a whole: Sampling involved blood alone; tissue repertoires likely differ. How much donors shared clonotypes was expected to be affected by sequencing depth. Non-shared clonotypes had lower generation probabilities than clonotypes shared by all four sorted-subset donors.

This TCR was recovered from a man younger than 30 in good health. Some clones in this sample may be carry-over from other donors' samples. Sequencing was done on a sample of naive CD4+ T cells from PBMCs. As for subset: CD45RA+ positively selected.

The CDR3 coding sequence is TGTGCCAGTTCCAAGAGGGGGACTAGCGGGAGGGCCGGGGAGCTGTTTTTT. Amino acids: CASSKRGTSGRAGELFF. The chain has TRBV9 and TRBJ2-2; 16 bases align to TRBD2. The CDR3 consists of 17 residues. CDR1 is SGDLS and CDR2 is YYNGEE in the germline V gene. Trimming at V came to 8 bases and at J to 6 bases, leaving 10 bases not matched to a gene.